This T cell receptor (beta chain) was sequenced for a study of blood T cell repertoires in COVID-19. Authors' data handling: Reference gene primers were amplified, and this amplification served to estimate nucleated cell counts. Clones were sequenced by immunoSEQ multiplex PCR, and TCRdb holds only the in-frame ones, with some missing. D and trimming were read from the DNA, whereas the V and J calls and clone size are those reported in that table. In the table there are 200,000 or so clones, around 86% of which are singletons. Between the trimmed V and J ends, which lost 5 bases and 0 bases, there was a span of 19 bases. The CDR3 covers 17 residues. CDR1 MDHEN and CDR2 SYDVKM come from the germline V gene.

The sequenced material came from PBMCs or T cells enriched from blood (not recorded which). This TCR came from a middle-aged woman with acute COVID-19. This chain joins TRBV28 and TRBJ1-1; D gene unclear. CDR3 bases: TGTGCCAGCAGTCTTGGGCCCTTTGGGCCCATGAACACTGAAGCTTTCTTT. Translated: CASSLGPFGPMNTEAFF.